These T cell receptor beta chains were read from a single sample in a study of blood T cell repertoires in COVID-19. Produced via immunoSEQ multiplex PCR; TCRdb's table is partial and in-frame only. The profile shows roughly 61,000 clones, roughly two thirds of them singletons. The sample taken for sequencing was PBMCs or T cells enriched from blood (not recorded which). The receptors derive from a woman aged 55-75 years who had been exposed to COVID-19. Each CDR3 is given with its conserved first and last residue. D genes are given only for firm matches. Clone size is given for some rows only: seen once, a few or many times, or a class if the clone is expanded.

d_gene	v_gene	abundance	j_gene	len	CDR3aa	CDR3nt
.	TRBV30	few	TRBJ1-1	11	CAWNSPTEAFF	TGTGCCTGGAACTCCCCCACTGAAGCTTTCTTT
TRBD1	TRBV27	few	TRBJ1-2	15	CASSSQGILNYGYTF	TGTGCCAGCAGTTCACAGGGGATACTAAACTATGGCTACACCTTC
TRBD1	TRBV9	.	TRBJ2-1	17	CASSRIPGQGNFNEQFF	TGTGCCAGCAGCCGTATTCCGGGACAGGGGAATTTCAATGAGCAGTTCTTC
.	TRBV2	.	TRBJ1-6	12	CASSGDDSPLHF	TGTGCCAGCAGCGGGGATGACTCACCCCTCCACTTT
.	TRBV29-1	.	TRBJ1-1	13	CSVYPGAVTEAFF	TGCAGCGTTTATCCGGGTGCAGTCACTGAAGCTTTCTTT
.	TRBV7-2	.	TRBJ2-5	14	CASSLSYRVETQYF	TGTGCCAGCAGCTTATCGTACAGGGTCGAGACCCAGTACTTC
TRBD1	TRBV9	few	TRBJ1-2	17	CASSPRQGDPTNYGYTF	TGTGCCAGCAGCCCCCGACAGGGCGACCCCACTAACTATGGCTACACCTTC
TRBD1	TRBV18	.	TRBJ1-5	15	CASSYTGGGHQPQHF	TGTGCCAGCTCATACACAGGGGGTGGTCATCAGCCCCAGCATTTT
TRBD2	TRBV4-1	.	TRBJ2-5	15	CASSHPLAGGETQYF	TGCGCCAGCAGCCATCCACTAGCGGGGGGGGAGACCCAGTACTTC
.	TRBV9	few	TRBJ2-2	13	CASSADYQRELFF	TGTGCCAGCAGCGCAGACTACCAGAGGGAGCTGTTTTTT
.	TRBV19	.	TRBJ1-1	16	CASKEGSVGASTEAFF	TGTGCCAGTAAGGAGGGGTCCGTTGGGGCCAGCACTGAAGCTTTCTTT
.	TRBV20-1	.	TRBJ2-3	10	CSAYTDTQYF	TGCAGTGCTTATACAGATACGCAGTATTTT
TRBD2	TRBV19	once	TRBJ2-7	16	CASSGSGGVGWNEQYF	TGTGCCAGTAGTGGTAGCGGGGGGGTCGGCTGGAACGAGCAGTACTTC
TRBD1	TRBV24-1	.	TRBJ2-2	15	CATSGWGTGDGELFF	TGTGCCACCAGTGGTTGGGGGACAGGGGACGGGGAGCTGTTTTTT
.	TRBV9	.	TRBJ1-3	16	CASSVGFAGVGNTIYF	TGTGCCAGCAGCGTAGGGTTCGCCGGGGTTGGAAACACCATATATTTT
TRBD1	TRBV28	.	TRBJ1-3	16	CASSTGTVISGNTIYF	TGTGCCAGCAGTACTGGGACAGTCATTTCTGGAAACACCATATATTTT
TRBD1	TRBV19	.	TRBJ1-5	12	CASSQGNQPQHF	TGTGCCAGTTCACAGGGGAATCAGCCCCAGCATTTT
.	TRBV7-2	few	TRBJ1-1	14	CASSLPGSNTEAFF	TGTGCCAGCAGCTTACCGGGATCAAACACTGAAGCTTTCTTT
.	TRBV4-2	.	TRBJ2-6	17	CASSPRLGDSGANVLTF	TGTGCCAGCAGCCCTCGTCTGGGCGACTCTGGGGCCAACGTCCTGACTTTC
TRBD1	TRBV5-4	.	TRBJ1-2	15	CASSSYYRGDYGYTF	TGTGCCAGCAGCTCCTATTACAGGGGTGACTATGGCTACACCTTC
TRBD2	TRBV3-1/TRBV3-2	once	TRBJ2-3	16	CASSQGVSGDTDTQYF	TGTGCCAGCAGCCAAGGTGTTAGCGGGGACACAGATACGCAGTATTTT
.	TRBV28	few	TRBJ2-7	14	CASPPRGSSYEQYF	TGTGCCAGCCCTCCTCGGGGGAGCTCCTACGAGCAGTACTTC
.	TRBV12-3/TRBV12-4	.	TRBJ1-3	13	CASTPGSGNTIYF	TGTGCCAGCACCCCCGGCTCTGGAAACACCATATATTTT
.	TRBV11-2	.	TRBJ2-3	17	CASSLRFRDSSTDTQYF	TGTGCCAGCAGCTTGCGATTCCGAGACAGCAGCACAGATACGCAGTATTTT
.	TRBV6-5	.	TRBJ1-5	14	CASSYGGDNQPQHF	TGTGCCAGCAGTTACGGGGGCGACAATCAGCCCCAGCATTTT
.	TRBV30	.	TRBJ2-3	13	CAWSGAEGDTQYF	TGTGCCTGGAGTGGGGCAGAAGGAGATACGCAGTATTTT
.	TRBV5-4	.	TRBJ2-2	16	CASSLGAGRNTGELFF	TGTGCCAGCAGCTTGGGGGCGGGACGGAACACCGGGGAGCTGTTTTTT
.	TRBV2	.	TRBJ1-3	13	CATSGGIGNTIYF	TGTGCCACGTCGGGGGGAATCGGAAACACCATATATTTT
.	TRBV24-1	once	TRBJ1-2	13	CATSDGRGIGYTF	TGTGCCACCAGTGATGGAAGGGGAATCGGCTACACCTTC
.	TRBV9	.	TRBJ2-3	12	CASSGRGDTQYF	TGTGCCAGCAGCGGGAGAGGAGATACGCAGTATTTT
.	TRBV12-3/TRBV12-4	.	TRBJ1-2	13	CASSMLTSYGYTF	TGTGCCAGCAGCATGTTGACATCTTATGGCTACACCTTC
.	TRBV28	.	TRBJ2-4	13	CASSLRGIHIQYF	TGTGCCAGCAGTTTAAGAGGGATTCACATTCAGTACTTC
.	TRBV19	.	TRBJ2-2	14	CASSILGNTGELFF	TGTGCCAGTAGTATACTCGGGAACACCGGGGAGCTGTTTTTT
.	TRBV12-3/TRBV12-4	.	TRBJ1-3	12	CASRARENTIYF	TGTGCCAGCAGAGCCCGGGAAAACACCATATATTTT
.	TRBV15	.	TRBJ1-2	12	CATSRDELGYTF	TGTGCCACCAGCAGAGATGAGCTCGGCTACACCTTC
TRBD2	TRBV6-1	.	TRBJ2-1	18	CASSGLAGGLPPRNEQFF	TGTGCCAGCAGTGGACTAGCGGGAGGCCTCCCTCCTAGGAATGAGCAGTTCTTC
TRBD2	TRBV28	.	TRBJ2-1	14	CASRAGGFYNEQFF	TGTGCCAGCAGAGCGGGGGGGTTCTACAATGAGCAGTTCTTC
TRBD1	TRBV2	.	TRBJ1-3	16	CASSEGTGASGNTIYF	TGTGCCAGCAGTGAGGGGACAGGAGCTTCTGGAAACACCATATATTTT
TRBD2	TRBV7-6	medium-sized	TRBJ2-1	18	CASSLATFGASGGLEQFF	TGTGCCAGCAGCTTAGCCACGTTCGGGGCTAGCGGGGGGCTGGAGCAGTTCTTC
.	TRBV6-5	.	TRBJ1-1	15	CASSYSPGPGVEAFF	TGTGCCAGCAGTTACTCACCAGGTCCAGGGGTTGAAGCTTTCTTT
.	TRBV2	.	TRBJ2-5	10	CASIGETQYF	TGTGCCAGCATCGGGGAGACCCAGTACTTC
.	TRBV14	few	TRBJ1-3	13	CASSWGDGNTIYF	TGTGCCAGCAGTTGGGGGGACGGAAACACCATATATTTT
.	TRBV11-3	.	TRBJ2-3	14	CASSLMTGTDTQYF	TGTGCCAGCAGCTTAATGACAGGCACAGATACGCAGTATTTT
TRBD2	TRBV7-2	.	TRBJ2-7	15	CASSWGLTNSYEQYF	TGTGCCAGCAGCTGGGGACTAACGAACTCCTACGAGCAGTACTTC
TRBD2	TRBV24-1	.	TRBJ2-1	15	CATSETSGDYNEQFF	TGTGCCACCAGTGAGACTAGCGGGGACTACAATGAGCAGTTCTTC
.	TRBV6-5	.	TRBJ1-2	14	CASSNRANRDGYTF	TGTGCCAGCAGCAACAGGGCTAATAGGGATGGCTACACCTTC
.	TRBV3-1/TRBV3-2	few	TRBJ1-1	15	CASSQRRIANTEAFF	TGTGCCAGCAGCCAGAGGCGTATAGCGAACACTGAAGCTTTCTTT
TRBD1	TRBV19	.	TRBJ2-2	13	CASSRQGAGELFF	TGTGCCAGTAGTAGACAGGGCGCCGGGGAGCTGTTTTTT
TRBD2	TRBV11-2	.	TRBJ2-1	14	CASSLSLAGNEQFF	TGTGCCAGCAGCCTCTCCTTAGCGGGCAATGAGCAGTTCTTC
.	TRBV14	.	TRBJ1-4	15	CASSHRRSLNEKLFF	TGTGCCAGCAGCCACCGACGGAGCCTTAATGAAAAACTGTTTTTT
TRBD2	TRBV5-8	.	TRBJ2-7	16	CASQSLAGGSLREQYF	TGTGCCAGCCAGTCACTAGCGGGAGGGAGTCTGCGGGAGCAGTACTTC
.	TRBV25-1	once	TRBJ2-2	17	CASSEYQGDSNTGELFF	TGTGCCAGCAGTGAATATCAAGGCGACTCCAACACCGGGGAGCTGTTTTTT
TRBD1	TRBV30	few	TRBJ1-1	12	CAWSPGTGRAFF	TGTGCCTGGAGTCCCGGGACAGGGAGGGCTTTCTTT
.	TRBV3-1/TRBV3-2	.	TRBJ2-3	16	CASSQDSRGGPDTQYF	TGTGCCAGCAGCCAAGATAGTAGGGGGGGGCCGGATACGCAGTATTTT
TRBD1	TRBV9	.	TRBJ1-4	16	CASSPTDRGTNEKLFF	TGTGCCAGCAGCCCAACAGACAGGGGAACTAATGAAAAACTGTTTTTT
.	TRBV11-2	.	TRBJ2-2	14	CASSLGRLTGELFF	TGTGCCAGCAGCTTAGGTCGACTGACCGGGGAGCTGTTTTTT
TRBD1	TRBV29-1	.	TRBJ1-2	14	CSVEAFDRASGYTF	TGCAGCGTTGAAGCCTTCGACAGGGCAAGTGGCTACACCTTC
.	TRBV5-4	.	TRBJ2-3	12	CASSSPGDTQYF	TGTGCCAGCAGCTCCCCGGGGGATACGCAGTATTTT
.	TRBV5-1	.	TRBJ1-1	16	CASSLVFGQMNTEAFF	TGCGCCAGCAGCTTGGTTTTCGGACAGATGAACACTGAAGCTTTCTTT
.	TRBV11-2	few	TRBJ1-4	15	CASSLAGGINEKLFF	TGTGCCAGCAGCTTAGCGGGGGGCATTAATGAAAAACTGTTTTTT